This entry features one T cell receptor (beta chain) sequence. The data were produced by immunoSEQ multiplex PCR, yet TCRdb's version contains in-frame clones alone and is incomplete. The sample lists about 110,000 clones, about 82% seen once, with 3.3% in the top ten. This specimen comes from a study of T cell responses to AZD1222 COVID-19 vaccine. Trimming took off 1 base at V and 1 base at J, with 8 bases between the two ends. There are 14 residues in the CDR3. CDR1 and CDR2 from the germline V gene are SGHRS and YFSETQ. V is TRBV5-1 and J is TRBJ1-1; D remains unclear. The specimen was peripheral blood, collected on day 0 of AZD1222 vaccination. The sequence derives from an adult in good health. CDR3 bases: TGCGCCAGCAGCTTGAAACAGAAGAACACTGAAGCTTTCTTT. Protein sequence: CASSLKQKNTEAFF.